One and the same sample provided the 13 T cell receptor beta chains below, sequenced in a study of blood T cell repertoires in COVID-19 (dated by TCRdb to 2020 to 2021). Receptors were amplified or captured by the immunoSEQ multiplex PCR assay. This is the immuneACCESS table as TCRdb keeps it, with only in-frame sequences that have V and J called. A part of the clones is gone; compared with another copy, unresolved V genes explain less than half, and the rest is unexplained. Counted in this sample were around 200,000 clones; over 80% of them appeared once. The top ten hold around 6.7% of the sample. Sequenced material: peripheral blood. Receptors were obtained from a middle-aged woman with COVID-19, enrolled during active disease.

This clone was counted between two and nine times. The CDR3 loop reads CASSQVDRQGTQYF. The CDR3 bases are TGTGCCAGCAGCCAAGTCGACAGGCAGGGGACCCAGTACTTC. This chain links TRBV14 with TRBJ2-5; weak D call: TRBD1 (6 bases). The germline V gene encodes CDR1 SGHDN and CDR2 FVKESK. V was trimmed by 1 base and J by 7 bases, leaving 13 bases between them. The length of the CDR3 is 14 residues.

The CDR3 loop reads CASRRTGGPTDTQYF. In DNA, the CDR3 is TGTGCCAGTAGACGGACAGGGGGCCCCACAGATACGCAGTATTTT. The chain is built from TRBV19 and TRBJ2-3, with 11 bases identical to TRBD1. CDR1 is LNHDA and CDR2 is SQIVND in the germline V gene (reference sequence). CDR3 size: 15 residues. V lost 6 bases to trimming and J lost 2 bases; unmatched junction nucleotides: 4. The full variable domain, completed using reference TRBV19 and TRBJ2-3, is DGGITQSPKYLFRKEGQNVTLSCEQNLNHDAMYWYRQDPGQGLRLIYYSQIVNDFQKGDIAEGYSVSREKKESFPLTVTSAQKNPTAFYLCASRRTGGPTDTQYFGPGTRLTVL.

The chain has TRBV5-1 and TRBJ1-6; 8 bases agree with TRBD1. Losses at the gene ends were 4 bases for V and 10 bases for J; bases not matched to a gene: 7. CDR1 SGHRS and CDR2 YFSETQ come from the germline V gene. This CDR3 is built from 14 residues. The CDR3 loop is CASSLGQGTSPLHF. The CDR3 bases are TGCGCCAGCAGCCTAGGACAGGGAACCTCACCCCTCCACTTT.

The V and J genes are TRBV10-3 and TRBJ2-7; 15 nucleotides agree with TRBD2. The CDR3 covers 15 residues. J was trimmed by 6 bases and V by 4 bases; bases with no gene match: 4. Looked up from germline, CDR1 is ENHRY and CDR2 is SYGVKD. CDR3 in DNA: TGTGCCATCAGTGGGACTAGCGGGGGGGCCGCCGAGCAGTACTTC. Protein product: CAISGTSGGAAEQYF.

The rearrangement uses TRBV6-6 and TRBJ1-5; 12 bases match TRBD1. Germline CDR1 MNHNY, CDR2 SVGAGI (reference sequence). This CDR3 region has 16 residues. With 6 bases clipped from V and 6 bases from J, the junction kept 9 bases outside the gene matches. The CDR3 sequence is CASRHRDRGLFQPQHF. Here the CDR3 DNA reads TGTGCCAGCAGGCACCGGGACAGGGGGCTCTTTCAGCCCCAGCATTTT.

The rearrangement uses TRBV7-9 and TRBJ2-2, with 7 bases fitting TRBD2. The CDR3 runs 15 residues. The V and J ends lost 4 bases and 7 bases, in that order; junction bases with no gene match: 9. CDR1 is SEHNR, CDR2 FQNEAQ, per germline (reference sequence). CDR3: CASSSSGGSSGELFF. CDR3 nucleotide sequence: TGTGCCAGCAGCTCCTCGGGAGGATCAAGCGGGGAGCTGTTTTTT.

The CDR3 sequence: CASSQDPGADIQYF. The CDR3 bases are TGCGCCAGCAGCCAAGATCCAGGGGCGGACATTCAGTACTTC. The chain uses TRBV4-1 and TRBJ2-4; tentatively, D is TRBD1 (6 bases). This CDR3 is built from 14 residues. V dropped 0 bases and J dropped 8 bases, with 11 bases sitting between them. Germline values: CDR1 MGHRA, CDR2 YSYEKL.

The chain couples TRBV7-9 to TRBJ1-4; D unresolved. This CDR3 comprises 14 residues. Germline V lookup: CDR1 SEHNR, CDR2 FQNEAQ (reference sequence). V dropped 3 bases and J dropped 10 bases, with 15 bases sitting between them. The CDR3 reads CASSFQIGKGKLFF. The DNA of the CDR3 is TGTGCCAGCAGCTTCCAGATCGGGAAGGGAAAACTGTTTTTT.

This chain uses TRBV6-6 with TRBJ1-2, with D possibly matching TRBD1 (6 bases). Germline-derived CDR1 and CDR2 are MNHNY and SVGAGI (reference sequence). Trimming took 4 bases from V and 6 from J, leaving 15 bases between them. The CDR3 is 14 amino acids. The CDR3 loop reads CASSFTGKDDGYTF. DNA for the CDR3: TGTGCCAGCAGTTTTACAGGGAAAGATGATGGCTACACCTTC.

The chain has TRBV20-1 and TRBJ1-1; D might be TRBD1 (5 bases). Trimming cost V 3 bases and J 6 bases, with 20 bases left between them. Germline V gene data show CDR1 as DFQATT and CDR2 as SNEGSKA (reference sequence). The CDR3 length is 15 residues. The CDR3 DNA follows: TGCAGTGCTAGTAGTACGCGGGGCGGGTTCCCTGAAGCTTTCTTT. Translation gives CSASSTRGGFPEAFF.

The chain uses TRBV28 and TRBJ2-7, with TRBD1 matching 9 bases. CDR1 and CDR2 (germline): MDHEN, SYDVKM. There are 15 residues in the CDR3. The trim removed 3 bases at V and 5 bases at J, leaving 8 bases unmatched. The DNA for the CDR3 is TGTGCCAGCAGTTTGGGGGGGACAGGGAACCACGAGCAGTACTTC. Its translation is CASSLGGTGNHEQYF.

The CDR3 nucleotides are TGTGCCAGCAGCTTGAGAAGGAGTGAGGATTCACCCCTCCACTTT. This codes for CASSLRRSEDSPLHF. J is TRBJ1-6 and V is TRBV7-6; D gene unclear. The CDR3 covers 15 residues. The germline V gene encodes CDR1 SGHVS and CDR2 FNYEAQ. The V end lost 3 bases, the J end lost 8 bases, and 14 bases lay between the germline ends.

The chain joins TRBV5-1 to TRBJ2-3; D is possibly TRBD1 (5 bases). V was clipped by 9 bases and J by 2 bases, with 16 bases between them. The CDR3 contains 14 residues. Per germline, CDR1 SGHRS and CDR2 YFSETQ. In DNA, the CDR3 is TGCGCCACAGCGTTGGTAGGGGTCACAGATACGCAGTATTTT. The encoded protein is CATALVGVTDTQYF.